These 25 T cell receptor beta chains originate from one sample sequenced in a study of T cell changes during pregnancy in multiple sclerosis. Generated by immunoSEQ multiplex PCR, the TCRdb table keeps only in-frame clones and is missing some. The sample yields about 27,000 clones, about 90% seen once. The sample here was CD8+ T cells from peripheral blood mononuclear cells, taken in the second trimester of pregnancy. These receptors were obtained from a female donor with multiple sclerosis, enrolled in a pregnancy study.

The J gene is TRBJ2-2, the V gene TRBV6-1; a possible D gene is TRBD2 (6 bases). The germline V gene encodes CDR1 MNHNS and CDR2 SASEGT. The CDR3 is 15 amino acids. V was shortened by 4 bases and J by 3 bases, with 12 bases between the two germline ends. The CDR3 reads CASSGLRDYTGELFF. CDR3 in DNA: TGTGCCAGCAGTGGACTCCGGGACTACACCGGGGAGCTGTTTTTT.

The CDR3 DNA sequence: TGTGCCAGCAGGAGCCTAACAGGGCCCCCTGAAGCTTTCTTT. Amino acids: CASRSLTGPPEAFF. The V gene is TRBV28, the J gene TRBJ1-1; weak D call: TRBD1 (6 bases). Deletions cut 6 bases from V and 6 bases from J, with 17 bases between. The CDR3 runs to 14 residues. CDR1 MDHEN and CDR2 SYDVKM come from the germline V gene.

The chain couples TRBV19 to TRBJ2-3; 13 bases map to TRBD2. Trimming took 4 bases from V and 3 from J; bases not matched to a gene: 4. Per the germline V gene, CDR1 is LNHDA and CDR2 is SQIVND (reference sequence). The CDR3 has 16 residues. The CDR3 sequence: CASSRLAGGVTDTQYF. CDR3 nucleotides: TGTGCCAGTAGTAGACTAGCGGGGGGAGTTACAGATACGCAGTATTTT.

This chain joins TRBV2 and TRBJ1-5, with 8 nucleotides matching TRBD1. CDR3 length equals 15 residues. V trimming: 6 bases; J trimming: 7 bases; junction bases outside the gene matches: 11. Germline loops: CDR1 SNHLY, CDR2 FYNNEI. The CDR3 coding sequence is TGTGCCAGCAGACCCGGACAGGGTTCGAGCCAGCCCCAGCATTTT. As protein: CASRPGQGSSQPQHF.

V and J are TRBV6-5 and TRBJ2-2; possibly TRBD1 for D (5 bases). Trimming took 4 bases from V and 7 from J, leaving 16 bases between them. The CDR3 loop spans 15 amino acids. The germline V gene encodes CDR1 MNHEY and CDR2 SVGAGI. The CDR3 region is CASSSQGASGGELFF. For the CDR3, the DNA is TGTGCCAGCAGTTCACAAGGGGCGTCGGGCGGGGAGCTGTTTTTT.

This sequence joins TRBV6-5 and TRBJ1-6; 8 bases line up with TRBD1. From germline, CDR1 is MNHEY and CDR2 SVGAGI. J lost 7 bases, V lost 6 bases, and 5 bases had no gene match. The CDR3 has 14 residues. The DNA for the CDR3 is TGTGCCAGCAGACACAGGGGGAGCAATTCACCCCTCCACTTT. Translation gives CASRHRGSNSPLHF.

J is TRBJ1-3 and V is TRBV20-1, with D uncertain. The CDR3 is made up of 11 amino acids. V gave up 6 bases and J gave up 4 bases, with 7 bases separating them. Looked up from germline, CDR1 is DFQATT and CDR2 is SNEGSKA (reference sequence). CDR3 nucleotides: TGCAGTGCCGATACAGGAAACACCATATATTTT. Translation: CSADTGNTIYF.

In its sample, this clone was seen a few times. The junction departs from germline at one end; a sequencing error may be responsible. Distinct nucleotide sequences in the sample also encode this CDR3. The V call is TRBV6-1, the J call TRBJ2-7, with D tentatively TRBD1 (6 bases). There are 15 residues in the CDR3. Germline CDR1 MNHNS, CDR2 SASEGT. The CDR3 region is CASSESPDSSYEQYF. CDR3 coding DNA: TGCGCCAGCAGTGAGTCCCCGGACAGCTCCTACGAGCAGTACTTC.

This clone was counted a single time. The chain has TRBV11-2 and TRBJ2-3; D possibly corresponds to TRBD2 (6 bases). The V gene's germline CDR1 is SGHAT and CDR2 FQNNGV. V lost 5 bases and J lost 2, with 8 bases in between. CDR3 size: 13 residues. CDR3 loop: CASSSGPTDTQYF. The CDR3 nucleotides are TGTGCCAGCAGCAGCGGGCCCACAGATACGCAGTATTTT.

The chain recombines TRBV4-1 with TRBJ1-2, with TRBD1 as a possible D gene (6 bases). The germline V gene has CDR1 MGHRA and CDR2 YSYEKL. This CDR3 has 15 amino acids. V shed 0 bases and J shed 1 base, with 9 bases lying between them. CDR3: CASSQETGYNYGYTF. The CDR3 DNA follows: TGCGCCAGCAGCCAAGAAACAGGGTATAACTATGGCTACACCTTC.

The chain carries TRBV28 and TRBJ1-3; D gene unclear. Germline CDR1 and CDR2: MDHEN and SYDVKM. Between the trimmed V and J ends, which lost 7 bases and 0 bases, there was a span of 19 bases. The CDR3 length is 17 residues. This CDR3 is CASTSQEHSFSGNTIYF. For the CDR3, the DNA is TGTGCCAGCACCAGCCAGGAACATTCCTTCTCTGGAAACACCATATATTTT. Together with reference TRBV28 and TRBJ1-3, the CDR3 gives the full variable domain: DVKVTQSSRYLVKRTGEKVFLECVQDMDHENMFWYRQDPGLGLRLIYFSYDVKMKEKGDIPEGYSVSREKKERFSLILESASTNQTSMYLCASTSQEHSFSGNTIYFGEGSWLTVV.

This chain joins TRBV7-9 and TRBJ2-1, with 11 bases matching TRBD2. CDR1 is SEHNR, CDR2 FQNEAQ, per germline (reference sequence). This CDR3 spans 16 amino acids. Losses at the gene ends were 0 bases for V and 3 bases for J; bases not matched to a gene: 1. The CDR3 DNA is TGTGCCAGCAGCTTAGCACTAGCGGGGGTCTACAATGAGCAGTTCTTC. Protein product: CASSLALAGVYNEQFF.

This chain uses TRBV2 with TRBJ1-2, with D possibly being TRBD1 (6 bases). This CDR3 comprises 15 residues. Germline CDR1 SNHLY, CDR2 FYNNEI. The V gene lost 1 base and the J gene lost 4 bases, with 13 bases spanning the gap. The CDR3 DNA follows: TGTGCCAGCAGTGAAGGTGGGGGGGGCAGCTATGGCTACACCTTC. Translated: CASSEGGGGSYGYTF.

V usage is TRBV27 and J usage is TRBJ2-1, with D tentatively TRBD2 (5 bases). From germline, CDR1 is MNHEY and CDR2 SMNVEV (reference sequence). The CDR3 length is 15 residues. Trimming left V 5 bases short and J 4 bases short, with 15 bases between. The CDR3 nucleotides read TGTGCCAGCAGTCTAACCCACCCGGGGTACAATGAGCAGTTCTTC. Translation: CASSLTHPGYNEQFF.

The CDR3 spells CASSPGTGFLAEAFF. CDR3 bases: TGTGCCAGCAGCCCTGGGACAGGGTTCTTGGCTGAAGCTTTCTTT. The V call is TRBV7-9, the J call TRBJ1-1, with 9 nucleotides matching TRBD1. J lost 6 bases, V lost 5 bases, and 10 bases had no gene match. The germline gives CDR1 SEHNR, CDR2 FQNEAQ (reference sequence). This CDR3 has 15 residues.

The gene calls are TRBV6-6 and TRBJ2-5; D may be TRBD1 (6 bases). The germline V and J ends were trimmed by 2 bases and 5 bases, with 15 bases remaining between them. The CDR3 is made up of 15 amino acids. Germline CDR1 MNHNY, CDR2 SVGAGI (reference sequence). The CDR3 loop is CASSYHGQPWETQYF. As DNA, the CDR3 is TGTGCCAGCAGTTACCATGGACAGCCATGGGAGACCCAGTACTTC.

The CDR3 nucleotides read TGTGCCAGTCAGAGACAGGGAGTCGGTCAGCCCCAGCATTTT. Protein product: CASQRQGVGQPQHF. The chain joins TRBV19 to TRBJ1-5, with 7 bases fitting TRBD1. The CDR3 runs 14 residues. Per germline, CDR1 LNHDA and CDR2 SQIVND (reference sequence). The V and J ends lost 8 bases and 6 bases, in that order; junction bases with no gene match: 10.

This chain connects TRBV7-2 to TRBJ1-2, with D unresolved. The CDR3 is 15 residues long. Germline loops: CDR1 SGHTA, CDR2 FQGNSA. The V and J ends lost 1 base and 6 bases respectively, with 15 bases between them. CDR3 nucleotide sequence: TGTGCCAGCAGCTTAGAGGAGGCCTATCACGATGGCTACACCTTC. It translates to CASSLEEAYHDGYTF.

The chain employs TRBV5-1 and TRBJ1-2, with D unclear. The CDR3 covers 12 residues. CDR1 and CDR2 (germline): SGHRS, YFSETQ. Between the trimmed V and J ends, which lost 0 bases and 7 bases, there was a span of 7 bases. The CDR3 is CASSLGAFGYTF. DNA for the CDR3: TGCGCCAGCAGCTTGGGGGCTTTTGGCTACACCTTC.

The V gene is TRBV7-9, the J gene TRBJ2-2, with a weak D call TRBD1 (5 bases). From germline, CDR1 is SEHNR and CDR2 FQNEAQ (reference sequence). V was cut by 3 bases and J by 5 bases, with 10 bases left in between. This CDR3 has 14 amino acids. DNA for the CDR3: TGTGCCAGCAGCTTGCGCAGGGTTACCGGGGAGCTGTTTTTT. Translating it yields CASSLRRVTGELFF.

The J gene is TRBJ1-2, the V gene TRBV6-5; D may be TRBD1 (5 bases). The CDR3 spans 15 residues. CDR1 and CDR2 (germline): MNHEY, SVGAGI. Trimming stripped 0 bases from V and 4 bases from J, with 12 bases between. The DNA of the CDR3 is TGTGCCAGCAGTTACTCGGGGGGGTCGGTCTATGGCTACACCTTC. Protein sequence: CASSYSGGSVYGYTF.

The rearrangement uses TRBV29-1 and TRBJ2-4, with D hard to call. This CDR3 region has 13 residues. Trimming pared 4 bases from V and 2 bases from J, leaving 9 bases between. Germline CDR1 reads SQVTM; CDR2 reads ANQGSEA. The CDR3: CSVVILTKNIQYF. The CDR3 nucleotides are TGCAGCGTTGTGATCCTAACCAAAAACATTCAGTACTTC.

The V and J genes are TRBV5-1 and TRBJ2-2; 9 bases match TRBD1. V gave up 3 bases and J gave up 7 bases; unmatched junction bases: 7. Germline V lookup: CDR1 SGHRS, CDR2 YFSETQ. CDR3 size: 15 residues. The CDR3 reads CASSSDRGGIGELFF. Written as DNA, the CDR3 is TGCGCCAGCAGCTCGGACAGGGGAGGTATCGGGGAGCTGTTTTTT. The full variable domain, in which reference TRBV5-1 and TRBJ2-2 provide the parts outside the CDR3, is KAGVTQTPRYLIKTRGQQVTLSCSPISGHRSVSWYQQTPGQGLQFLFEYFSETQRNKGNFPGRFSGRQFSNSRSEMNVSTLELGDSALYLCASSSDRGGIGELFFGEGSRLTVL.

This chain links TRBV11-2 with TRBJ2-7, with D possibly TRBD1 on 5 matching bases. The CDR3 is 15 residues long. V was clipped by 1 base and J by 2 bases, with 12 bases between them. CDR1 and CDR2 (germline): SGHAT, FQNNGV. Written as DNA, the CDR3 is TGTGCCAGCAGCTTAGGGGTCAGGGCTACCTACGAGCAGTACTTC. This gives the protein CASSLGVRATYEQYF.

The chain links TRBV2 to TRBJ1-6; the D gene is possibly TRBD1 (6 bases). Trimming stripped 7 bases from V and 5 bases from J, with 18 bases between. The CDR3 loop spans 16 amino acids. Germline lookup yields CDR1 SNHLY and CDR2 FYNNEI. CDR3 DNA: TGTGCCAGCACCATAGGGGGGGGAACTAATAATTCACCCCTCCACTTT. As protein: CASTIGGGTNNSPLHF.